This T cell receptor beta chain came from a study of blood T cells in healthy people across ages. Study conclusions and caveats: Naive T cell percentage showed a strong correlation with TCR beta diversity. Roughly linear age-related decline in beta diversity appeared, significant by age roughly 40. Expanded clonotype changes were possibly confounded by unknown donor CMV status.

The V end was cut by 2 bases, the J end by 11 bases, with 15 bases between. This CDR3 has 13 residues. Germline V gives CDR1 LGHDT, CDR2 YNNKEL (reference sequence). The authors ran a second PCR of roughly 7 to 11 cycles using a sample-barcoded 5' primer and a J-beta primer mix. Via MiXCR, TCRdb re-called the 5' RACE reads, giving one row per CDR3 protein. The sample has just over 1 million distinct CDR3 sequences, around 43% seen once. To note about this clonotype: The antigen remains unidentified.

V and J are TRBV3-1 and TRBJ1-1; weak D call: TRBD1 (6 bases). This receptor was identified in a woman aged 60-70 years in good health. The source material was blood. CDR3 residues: CASSQPQQGEAFF. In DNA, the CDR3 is TGTGCCAGCAGCCAACCACAACAGGGTGAGGCTTTCTTT.